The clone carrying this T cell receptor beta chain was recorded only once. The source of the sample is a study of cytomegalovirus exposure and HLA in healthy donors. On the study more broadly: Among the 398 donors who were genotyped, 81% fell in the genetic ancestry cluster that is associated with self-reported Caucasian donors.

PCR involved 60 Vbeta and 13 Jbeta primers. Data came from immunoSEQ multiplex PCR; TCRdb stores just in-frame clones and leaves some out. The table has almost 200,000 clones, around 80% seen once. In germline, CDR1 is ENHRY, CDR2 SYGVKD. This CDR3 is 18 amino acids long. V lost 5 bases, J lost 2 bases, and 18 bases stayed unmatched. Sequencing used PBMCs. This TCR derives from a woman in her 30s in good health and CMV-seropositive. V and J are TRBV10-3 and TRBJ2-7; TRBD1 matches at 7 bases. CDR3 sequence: CAISHLKWDSIFTYEQYF. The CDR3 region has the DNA TGTGCCATCAGTCATCTAAAATGGGACAGCATATTTACCTACGAGCAGTACTTC.